The next 25 T cell receptor beta chains were all read from a single sample in a study of Ad26.COV2.S vaccination and SARS-CoV-2 variants. Repertoires were generated with immunoSEQ multiplex PCR, while TCRdb's copy carries only in-frame clones and drops some. The repertoire consists of roughly 300,000 clones, with approximately 90% occurring once and the leading ten covering just under 5%. The treatment is: roughly 20 received Ad26.COV2.S at low or high dose, single or two shots; roughly five received placebo; per-sample allocation not given. Sampling was done on day 63 after the first vaccine or placebo injection. Material: peripheral blood, obtained in a trial of Ad26.COV2.S vaccine versus placebo. These receptor sequences come from a person aged 18-60 years who received the Ad26.COV2.S COVID-19 vaccine or a placebo.

The rearrangement joins TRBV7-9 to TRBJ2-5; no firm D call. The CDR3 has 13 residues. Trimming shortened V by 3 bases and J by 5 bases, and 10 bases separated the two germline ends. Germline loops: CDR1 SEHNR, CDR2 FQNEAQ (reference sequence). CDR3 DNA sequence: TGTGCCAGCAGCTTTTCCCAGGTCGAGACCCAGTACTTC. As protein: CASSFSQVETQYF.

This chain joins TRBV19 and TRBJ2-2, with D tentatively TRBD1 or TRBD2 (6 bases each). From germline, CDR1 is LNHDA and CDR2 SQIVND (reference sequence). The CDR3 contains 14 residues. V dropped 7 bases and J dropped 4 bases, with 13 bases sitting between them. CDR3 in DNA: TGTGCCAGTATGGCCGGGGGCTTCACCGGGGAGCTGTTTTTT. It translates to CASMAGGFTGELFF.

The genes are TRBV10-3 and TRBJ2-7; possible D gene TRBD2, 6 bases. The germline V gene has CDR1 ENHRY and CDR2 SYGVKD. The CDR3 spans 17 residues. V lost 2 bases to trimming and J lost 2 bases, with 19 bases between them. DNA for the CDR3: TGTGCCATCAGTGAGCCCAGAGGGCTAGCGCCGACCTACGAGCAGTACTTC. This translates into CAISEPRGLAPTYEQYF.

Worth noting for this clone: Other DNA sequences in this sample translate to the same CDR3. The rearrangement links TRBV6-5 to TRBJ1-5; 7 bases line up with TRBD1. This CDR3 spans 15 amino acids. In germline, CDR1 is MNHEY, CDR2 SVGAGI. Trimming at V came to 0 bases and at J to 2 bases, leaving 1 base not matched to a gene. The CDR3 protein is CASSYSQGGNQPQHF. The DNA for the CDR3 is TGTGCCAGCAGTTACTCTCAGGGGGGCAATCAGCCCCAGCATTTT.

This clone has a single count. V is TRBV27 and J is TRBJ1-4, with 10 nucleotides matching TRBD1. The V and J ends lost 6 bases and 4 bases, in that order; junction bases with no gene match: 2. The germline V gene encodes CDR1 MNHEY and CDR2 SMNVEV (reference sequence). The CDR3 has 14 amino acids. CDR3 DNA sequence: TGTGCCAGCAGCGACAGGGGGCATAATGAAAAACTGTTTTTT. Translating gives CASSDRGHNEKLFF.

This chain connects TRBV7-9 to TRBJ1-3; TRBD1 agrees at 8 bases. The CDR3 length is 14 residues. CDR1 SEHNR and CDR2 FQNEAQ come from the germline V gene (reference sequence). With V trimmed by 4 bases and J by 5 bases, 4 bases remained unmatched. For the CDR3, the DNA is TGTGCCAGCAGCTCCGCAGGGGGCAGAAACACCATATATTTT. Its protein product is CASSSAGGRNTIYF.

The gene calls are TRBV5-1 and TRBJ2-7; maybe TRBD1 (7 bases). From germline, CDR1 is SGHRS and CDR2 YFSETQ. The germline V and J ends were trimmed by 5 bases and 2 bases, with 14 bases remaining between them. This CDR3 has 14 residues. The CDR3 coding sequence is TGCGCCAGCAGGGGCGGGACAGAGACCTACGAGCAGTACTTC. This gives the protein CASRGGTETYEQYF.

The V gene is TRBV28, the J gene TRBJ1-3; D possibly corresponds to TRBD1 (5 bases). CDR3 length: 16 residues. V lost 2 bases and J 2 bases, leaving 13 bases between the germline ends. Germline CDR1 and CDR2: MDHEN and SYDVKM. The CDR3 DNA sequence: TGTGCCAGCAGTTTAGGGGGAATTGAAACTGGAAACACCATATATTTT. Translation gives CASSLGGIETGNTIYF.

The rearrangement joins TRBV27 to TRBJ1-5; a weak D match, TRBD1 (6 bases). V gave up 3 bases and J gave up 5 bases, with 11 bases separating them. CDR1 and CDR2 (germline): MNHEY, SMNVEV (reference sequence). This CDR3 has 14 residues. In DNA, the CDR3 is TGTGCCAGCAGTTTGCAGGCAGGGGATCAGCCCCAGCATTTT. This encodes CASSLQAGDQPQHF.

The rearrangement joins TRBV4-1 to TRBJ2-3, with D possibly matching TRBD1 (5 bases). The V gene's germline CDR1 is MGHRA and CDR2 YSYEKL. With 0 bases removed from V and 3 bases from J, the gap between germline ends came to 13 bases. This CDR3 comprises 16 residues. The CDR3 here is CASSQDPRRATDTQYF. The CDR3 bases are TGCGCCAGCAGCCAAGATCCCCGCAGGGCGACAGATACGCAGTATTTT.

The V call is TRBV5-8, the J call TRBJ2-7; TRBD2 aligns across 7 bases. This CDR3 contains 13 residues. Germline CDR1 is SGHTS and CDR2 is YDEGEE. After removal of 3 bases from V and 2 bases from J, the junction contained 2 bases not matched to a gene. The CDR3 sequence is CASSYGRTYEQYF. The CDR3 DNA is TGTGCCAGCAGCTACGGGAGGACCTACGAGCAGTACTTC.

The CDR3 coding sequence is TGTGCCAGCAGCTCGCTAGCAACTAATGAAAAACTGTTTTTT. This sequence encodes CASSSLATNEKLFF. The chain couples TRBV7-9 to TRBJ1-4; D is ambiguous. This CDR3 contains 14 residues. Trimming left V 4 bases short and J 0 bases short, with 6 bases between. Per germline, CDR1 SEHNR and CDR2 FQNEAQ (reference sequence).

The chain uses TRBV27 and TRBJ1-5; D gene ambiguous. The germline V gene has CDR1 MNHEY and CDR2 SMNVEV (reference sequence). Trimming took 6 bases from V and 1 from J, leaving 13 bases between them. The CDR3 extends over 15 amino acids. The CDR3 DNA sequence: TGTGCCAGCAGCCTTAGGAGCCGGAGCAATCAGCCCCAGCATTTT. Residues: CASSLRSRSNQPQHF.

J is TRBJ2-6 and V is TRBV9; the D is unclear. V was cut by 3 bases and J by 5 bases, with 15 bases left in between. The germline V gene encodes CDR1 SGDLS and CDR2 YYNGEE. This CDR3 region has 16 residues. This chain's CDR3 is CASSADGPSWANVLTF. The CDR3 DNA is TGTGCCAGCAGCGCGGACGGTCCGTCTTGGGCCAACGTCCTGACTTTC.

This clone has only one observation. The chain is built from TRBV5-5 and TRBJ2-2; D remains unclear. The ends were cut back, 4 bases at V and 0 bases at J, with 10 bases in the middle. CDR1 and CDR2 (germline): SGHKS, YYEKEE (reference sequence). This CDR3 is 15 amino acids long. CDR3 loop: CASSQVLTNTGELFF. The DNA for the CDR3 is TGTGCCAGCAGCCAAGTGTTGACGAACACCGGGGAGCTGTTTTTT.

This chain links TRBV14 with TRBJ1-1, with D hard to call. Germline V lookup: CDR1 SGHDN, CDR2 FVKESK. This CDR3 contains 13 residues. Trimming removed 1 base from V and 4 bases from J, with 7 bases in between. The CDR3 nucleotides read TGTGCCAGCAGCCAAGGGTTTTCCACTGAAGCTTTCTTT. This codes for CASSQGFSTEAFF.

The CDR3 region has the DNA TGTGCCAGCAGCTCACAGGGTAACTATGGCTACACCTTC. Its translation is CASSSQGNYGYTF. V and J are TRBV5-8 and TRBJ1-2, with D possibly matching TRBD1 (6 bases). V was trimmed by 3 bases and J by 1 base, leaving 7 bases between them. The CDR3 spans 13 residues. CDR1 SGHTS and CDR2 YDEGEE come from the germline V gene.

The chain couples TRBV9 to TRBJ1-1; D gene unclear. CDR1 and CDR2 (germline): SGDLS, YYNGEE. The CDR3 sequence is 15 residues long. Between the trimmed V and J ends, which lost 4 bases and 1 base, there was a span of 14 bases. CDR3 sequence (DNA): TGTGCCAGCAGCCCTTGGAAGGGTCCGAACACTGAAGCTTTCTTT. This translates into CASSPWKGPNTEAFF.

The chain carries TRBV24-1 and TRBJ2-1, with D unclear. The germline V and J ends were trimmed by 4 bases and 6 bases, with 9 bases remaining between them. Germline V gives CDR1 KGHDR, CDR2 SFDVKD. CDR3 length: 13 residues. The CDR3 DNA reads as TGTGCCACCAGTGACGCGGATGGCAATGAGCAGTTCTTC. Translating it yields CATSDADGNEQFF.

V is TRBV28 and J is TRBJ2-4, with D perhaps matching TRBD1 (6 bases). The CDR3 extends over 16 amino acids. The germline gives CDR1 MDHEN, CDR2 SYDVKM. V was clipped by 4 bases and J by 1 base, with 14 bases between them. The CDR3 coding sequence is TGTGCCAGCAGTTCCCCAGGACAGAGCGCCAAAAACATTCAGTACTTC. Translation gives CASSSPGQSAKNIQYF. Filled out from reference TRBV28 and TRBJ2-4, the complete variable domain reads DVKVTQSSRYLVKRTGEKVFLECVQDMDHENMFWYRQDPGLGLRLIYFSYDVKMKEKGDIPEGYSVSREKKERFSLILESASTNQTSMYLCASSSPGQSAKNIQYFGAGTRLSVL.

V gene TRBV28 combines with J gene TRBJ2-2, with 11 bases that match TRBD2. Germline loops: CDR1 MDHEN, CDR2 SYDVKM. This CDR3 has 20 residues. The V and J ends lost 4 bases and 4 bases, in that order; junction bases with no gene match: 17. The CDR3 is CASSSLFLAGGPKSTGELFF. Here the CDR3 DNA reads TGTGCCAGCAGTTCTCTTTTTTTAGCGGGAGGGCCGAAGAGCACCGGGGAGCTGTTTTTT.

The chain links TRBV4-1 to TRBJ1-4; D is unresolved. The CDR3 length is 16 residues. Germline V gene lookup returns CDR1 MGHRA and CDR2 YSYEKL. V dropped 1 base and J dropped 5 bases, with 14 bases sitting between them. CDR3 sequence: CASSQGLAGLNEKLFF. CDR3 sequence (DNA): TGCGCCAGCAGCCAAGGACTTGCGGGTCTGAATGAAAAACTGTTTTTT.

This sequence joins TRBV19 and TRBJ2-1, with D tentatively TRBD1 or TRBD2 (5 bases each). Between the trimmed V and J ends, which lost 5 bases and 1 base, there was a span of 9 bases. CDR3 size: 14 residues. CDR1 is LNHDA, CDR2 SQIVND, per germline (reference sequence). CDR3 in amino acids: CASSEGISYNEQFF. The CDR3 DNA is TGTGCCAGTAGTGAGGGGATATCCTACAATGAGCAGTTCTTC.

The chain links TRBV5-4 to TRBJ2-1; 14 nucleotides match TRBD2. The CDR3 totals 15 residues. V lost 3 bases to trimming and J lost 7 bases; unmatched junction nucleotides: 3. Germline lookup yields CDR1 SGHNT and CDR2 YYREEE (reference sequence). As DNA, the CDR3 is TGTGCCAGCAGCTGGACTAGCGGGAGGATAAATGAGCAGTTCTTC. Its protein product is CASSWTSGRINEQFF.

The chain joins TRBV28 to TRBJ2-1; either TRBD1 or TRBD2 may fit D (5 bases each). Germline-derived CDR1 and CDR2 are MDHEN and SYDVKM. This CDR3 has 12 residues. The germline V and J ends were trimmed by 6 bases and 13 bases, with 16 bases remaining between them. The chain's CDR3 is CASRFPLGPQFF. In DNA, the CDR3 is TGTGCCAGCAGGTTCCCCCTGGGACCCCAGTTCTTC.